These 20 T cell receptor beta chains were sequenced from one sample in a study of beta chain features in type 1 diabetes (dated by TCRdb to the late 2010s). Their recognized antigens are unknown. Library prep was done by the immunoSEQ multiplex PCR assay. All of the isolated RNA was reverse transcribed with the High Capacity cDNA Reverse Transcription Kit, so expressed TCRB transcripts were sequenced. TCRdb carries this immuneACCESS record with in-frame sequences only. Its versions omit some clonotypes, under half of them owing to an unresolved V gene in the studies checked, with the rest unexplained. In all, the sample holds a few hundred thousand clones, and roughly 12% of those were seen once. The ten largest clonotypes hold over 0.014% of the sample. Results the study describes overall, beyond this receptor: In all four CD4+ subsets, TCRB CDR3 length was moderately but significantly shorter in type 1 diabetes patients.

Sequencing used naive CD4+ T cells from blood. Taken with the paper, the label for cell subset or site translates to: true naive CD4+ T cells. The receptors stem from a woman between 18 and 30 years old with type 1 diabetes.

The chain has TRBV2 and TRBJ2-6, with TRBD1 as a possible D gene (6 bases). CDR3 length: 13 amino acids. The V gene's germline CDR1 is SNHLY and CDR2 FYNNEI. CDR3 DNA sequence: TGTGCGGGGGCTAGCTCTGGGGCCAACGTCCTGACTTTC. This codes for CAGASSGANVLTF. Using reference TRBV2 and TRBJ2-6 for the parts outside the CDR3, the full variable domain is EPEVTQTPSHQVTQMGQEVILRCVPISNHLYFYWYRQILGQKVEFLVSFYNNEISEKSEIFDDQFSVERPDGSNFTLKIRSTKLEDSAMYFCAGASSGANVLTFGAGSRLTVL.

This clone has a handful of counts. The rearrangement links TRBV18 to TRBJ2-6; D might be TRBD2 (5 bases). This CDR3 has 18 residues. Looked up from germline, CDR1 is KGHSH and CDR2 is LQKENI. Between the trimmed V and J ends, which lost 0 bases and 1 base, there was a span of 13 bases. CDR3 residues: CASSPPAGRLSGANVLTF. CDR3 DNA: TGTGCCAGCTCACCACCCGCGGGCCGCCTTTCTGGGGCCAACGTCCTGACTTTC.

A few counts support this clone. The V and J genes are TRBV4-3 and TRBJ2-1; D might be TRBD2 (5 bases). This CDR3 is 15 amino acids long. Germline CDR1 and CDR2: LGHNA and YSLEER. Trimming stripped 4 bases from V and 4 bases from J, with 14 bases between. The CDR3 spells CASSRAELGYNEQFF. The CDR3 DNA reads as TGCGCCAGCAGCCGAGCGGAGCTGGGGTACAATGAGCAGTTCTTC.

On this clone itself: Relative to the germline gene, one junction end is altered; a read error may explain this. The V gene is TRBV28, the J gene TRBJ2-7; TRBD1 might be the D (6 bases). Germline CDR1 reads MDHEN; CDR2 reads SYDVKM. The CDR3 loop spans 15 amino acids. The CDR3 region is CASSLPQDSAYGQYF. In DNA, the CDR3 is TGTGCCAGCAGTTTACCACAGGACAGTGCTTACGGGCAGTACTTC. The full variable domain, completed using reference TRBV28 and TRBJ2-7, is DVKVTQSSRYLVKRTGEKVFLECVQDMDHENMFWYRQDPGLGLRLIYFSYDVKMKEKGDIPEGYSVSREKKERFSLILESASTNQTSMYLCASSLPQDSAYGQYFGPGTRLTVT.

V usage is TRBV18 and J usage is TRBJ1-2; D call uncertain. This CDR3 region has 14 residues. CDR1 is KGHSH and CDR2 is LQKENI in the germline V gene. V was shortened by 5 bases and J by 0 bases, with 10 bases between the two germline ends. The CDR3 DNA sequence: TGTGCCAGCTCATCAGAAGGAGCTAACTATGGCTACACCTTC. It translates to CASSSEGANYGYTF.

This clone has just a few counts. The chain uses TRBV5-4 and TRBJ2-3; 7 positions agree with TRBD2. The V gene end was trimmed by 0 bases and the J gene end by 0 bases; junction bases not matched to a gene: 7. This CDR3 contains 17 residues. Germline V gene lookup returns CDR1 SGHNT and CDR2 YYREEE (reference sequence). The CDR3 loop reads CASSLVLAGVSTDTQYF. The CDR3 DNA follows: TGTGCCAGCAGCTTGGTCTTGGCGGGAGTCAGCACAGATACGCAGTATTTT.

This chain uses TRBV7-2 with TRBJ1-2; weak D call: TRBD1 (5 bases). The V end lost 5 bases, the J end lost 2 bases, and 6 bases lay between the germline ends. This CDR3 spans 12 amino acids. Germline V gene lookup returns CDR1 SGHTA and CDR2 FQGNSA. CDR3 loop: CASSQGNYGYTF. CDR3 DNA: TGTGCCAGCAGCCAGGGCAACTATGGCTACACCTTC.

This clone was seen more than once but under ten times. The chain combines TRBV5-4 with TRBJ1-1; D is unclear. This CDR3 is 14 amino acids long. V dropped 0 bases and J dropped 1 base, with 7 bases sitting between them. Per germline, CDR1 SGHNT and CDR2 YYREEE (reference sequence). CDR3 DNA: TGTGCCAGCAGCTTGGATCGAGGGAACACTGAAGCTTTCTTT. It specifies CASSLDRGNTEAFF.

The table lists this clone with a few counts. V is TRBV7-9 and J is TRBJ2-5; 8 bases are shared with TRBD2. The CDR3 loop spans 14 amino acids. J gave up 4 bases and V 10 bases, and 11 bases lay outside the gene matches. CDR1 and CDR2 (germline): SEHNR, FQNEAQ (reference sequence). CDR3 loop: CATSGGASRETQYF. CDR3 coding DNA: TGTGCCACCTCGGGGGGGGCATCTAGAGAGACCCAGTACTTC.

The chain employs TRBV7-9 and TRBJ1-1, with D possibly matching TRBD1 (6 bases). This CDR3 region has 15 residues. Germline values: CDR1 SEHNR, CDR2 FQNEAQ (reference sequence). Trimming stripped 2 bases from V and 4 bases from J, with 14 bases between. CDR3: CASSLPGVFGTEAFF. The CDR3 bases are TGTGCCAGCAGCTTACCAGGGGTTTTCGGCACTGAAGCTTTCTTT.

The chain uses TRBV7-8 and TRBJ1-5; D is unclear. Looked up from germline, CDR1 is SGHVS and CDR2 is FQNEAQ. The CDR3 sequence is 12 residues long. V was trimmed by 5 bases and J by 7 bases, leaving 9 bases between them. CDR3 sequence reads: CASSPPRQPQHF. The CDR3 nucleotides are TGTGCCAGCAGCCCCCCGCGGCAGCCCCAGCATTTT.

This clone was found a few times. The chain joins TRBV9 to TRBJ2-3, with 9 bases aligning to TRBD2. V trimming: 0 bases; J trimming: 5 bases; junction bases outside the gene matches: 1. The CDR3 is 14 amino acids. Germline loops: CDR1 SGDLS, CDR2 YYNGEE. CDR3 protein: CASSVGAGGDTQYF. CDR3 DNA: TGTGCCAGCAGCGTAGGAGCGGGAGGAGATACGCAGTATTTT.

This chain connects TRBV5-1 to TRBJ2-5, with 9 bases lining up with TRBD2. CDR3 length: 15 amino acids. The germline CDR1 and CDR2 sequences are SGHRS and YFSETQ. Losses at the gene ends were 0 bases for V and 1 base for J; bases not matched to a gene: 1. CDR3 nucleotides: TGCGCCAGCAGCTTGGTGACTAGCGGCCAAGAGACCCAGTACTTC. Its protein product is CASSLVTSGQETQYF.

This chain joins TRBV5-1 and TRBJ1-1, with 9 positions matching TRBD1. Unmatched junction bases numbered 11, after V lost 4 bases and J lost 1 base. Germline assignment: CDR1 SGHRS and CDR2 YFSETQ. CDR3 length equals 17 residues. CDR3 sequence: CASSKSTGGTENTEAFF. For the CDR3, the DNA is TGCGCCAGCAGCAAATCCACAGGGGGCACGGAGAACACTGAAGCTTTCTTT.

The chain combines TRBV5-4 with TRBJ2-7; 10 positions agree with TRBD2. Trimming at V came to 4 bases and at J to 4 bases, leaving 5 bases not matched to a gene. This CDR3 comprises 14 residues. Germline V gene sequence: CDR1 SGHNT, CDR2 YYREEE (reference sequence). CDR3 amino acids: CASSRPSGSYEQYF. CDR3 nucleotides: TGTGCCAGCAGCCGACCTAGCGGGAGTTACGAGCAGTACTTC. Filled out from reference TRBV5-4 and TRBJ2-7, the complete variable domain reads ETGVTQSPTHLIKTRGQQVTLRCSSQSGHNTVSWYQQALGQGPQFIFQYYREEENGRGNFPPRFSGLQFPNYSSELNVNALELDDSALYLCASSRPSGSYEQYFGPGTRLTVT.

The chain's CDR3 is CASSYTDRAGNEQFF. The CDR3 DNA follows: TGTGCCAGCAGTTACACGGATCGTGCGGGCAATGAGCAGTTCTTC. V gene TRBV6-6 combines with J gene TRBJ2-1; TRBD2 might be the D (5 bases). Trimming shortened V by 2 bases and J by 6 bases, and 14 bases separated the two germline ends. In germline, CDR1 is MNHNY, CDR2 SVGAGI (reference sequence). This CDR3 is 15 amino acids long.

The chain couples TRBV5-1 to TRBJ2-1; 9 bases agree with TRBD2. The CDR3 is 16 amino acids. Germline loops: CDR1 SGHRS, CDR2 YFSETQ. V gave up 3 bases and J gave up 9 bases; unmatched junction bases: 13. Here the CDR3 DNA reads TGCGCCAGCAGCTCAATAGCGGGAGTGAATCGGAGTGAGCAGTTCTTC. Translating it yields CASSSIAGVNRSEQFF.

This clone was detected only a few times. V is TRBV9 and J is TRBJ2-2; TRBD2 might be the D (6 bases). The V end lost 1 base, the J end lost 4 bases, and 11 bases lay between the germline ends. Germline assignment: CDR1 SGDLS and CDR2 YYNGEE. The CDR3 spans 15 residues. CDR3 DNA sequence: TGTGCCAGCAGCGTATCCTACGGGGGCACCGGGGAGCTGTTTTTT. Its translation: CASSVSYGGTGELFF.

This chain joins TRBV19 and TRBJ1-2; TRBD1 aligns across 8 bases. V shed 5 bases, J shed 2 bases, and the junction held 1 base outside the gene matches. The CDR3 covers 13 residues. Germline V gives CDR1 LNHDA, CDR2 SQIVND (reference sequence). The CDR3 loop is CASSGQGNYGYTF. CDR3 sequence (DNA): TGTGCCAGTAGTGGACAGGGAAACTATGGCTACACCTTC. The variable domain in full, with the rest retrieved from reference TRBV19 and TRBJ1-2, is DGGITQSPKYLFRKEGQNVTLSCEQNLNHDAMYWYRQDPGQGLRLIYYSQIVNDFQKGDIAEGYSVSREKKESFPLTVTSAQKNPTAFYLCASSGQGNYGYTFGSGTRLTVV.

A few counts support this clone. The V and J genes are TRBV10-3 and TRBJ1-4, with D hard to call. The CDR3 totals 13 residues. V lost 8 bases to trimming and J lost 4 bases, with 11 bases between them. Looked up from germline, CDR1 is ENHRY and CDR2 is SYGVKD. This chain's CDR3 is CAISGALNEKLFF. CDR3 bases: TGTGCCATCTCGGGAGCCCTTAATGAAAAACTGTTTTTT.